This T cell receptor (beta chain) was identified in a study of T cells in Graves' hyperthyroidism and ophthalmopathy. Across the study: Specimen type is peripheral blood, collected at initial diagnosis prior to any treatment. General observations from the study: Expanded thyroid clonotypes (above 0.001) were mostly also found in blood.

This clonotype was found many times. Its matching antigen is unknown. Patients aged 18 to 65 with hyperthyroidism were newly diagnosed, with duration under 2 months. It was uncontrolled infection, other autoimmune disease, pregnancy or lactation that excluded patients. Trimming took off 1 base at V and 6 bases at J, with 4 bases between the two ends. CDR1 and CDR2 from the germline V gene are SNHLY and FYNNEI. This CDR3 is 11 amino acids long. Researchers took RNA transcripts and amplified the TCR beta CDR3 regions from them. When the TCR CDR3 underwent first-round RT-PCR, the HTBI primer set was used. TCRdb independently ran MiXCR on the multiplex PCR reads; one entry per CDR3 protein. This sample has around 420,000 distinct CDR3 sequences, with approximately 15% found just once.

The sequenced sample was blood. This sequence joins TRBV2 and TRBJ2-7; D remains unclear. This clonotype was sampled from a woman younger than 35 with Graves' hyperthyroidism. The CDR3 protein is CASSEGREQYF. CDR3 bases: TGTGCCAGCAGTGAAGGCCGCGAGCAGTACTTC.